This TCR beta chain was recovered during a study of beta chain features in type 1 diabetes. Points from the study as a whole: Researchers reported that naive, central memory and Treg TCRB repertoires appeared more similar in patients than in healthy donors. In all four CD4+ subsets, TCRB CDR3 length was significantly, moderately reduced in type 1 diabetes.

Turning to this clone: Its matching antigen is unknown. A read error may account for a junction end that differs from germline.

Germline assignment: CDR1 MNHNY and CDR2 SVGAGI (reference sequence). The CDR3 has 15 residues. The investigators reverse transcribed all of the isolated RNA, so they sequenced expressed TCRB transcripts. Generated by immunoSEQ multiplex PCR, the TCRdb table keeps only in-frame clones and is missing some. The data contain 200,000 to 300,000 clones, around 20% of them singletons. J is TRBJ1-3 and V is TRBV6-6; 7 nucleotides agree with TRBD1. Sequences were obtained from naive CD4+ T cells from blood. The origin of this receptor is a woman aged 35 to 49 with type 1 diabetes. The chain's CDR3 is CASSLPGQIGNAIYF. In DNA form, the CDR3 reads TGTGCCAGCAGTCTTCCGGGACAGATAGGAAACGCCATATATTTT.